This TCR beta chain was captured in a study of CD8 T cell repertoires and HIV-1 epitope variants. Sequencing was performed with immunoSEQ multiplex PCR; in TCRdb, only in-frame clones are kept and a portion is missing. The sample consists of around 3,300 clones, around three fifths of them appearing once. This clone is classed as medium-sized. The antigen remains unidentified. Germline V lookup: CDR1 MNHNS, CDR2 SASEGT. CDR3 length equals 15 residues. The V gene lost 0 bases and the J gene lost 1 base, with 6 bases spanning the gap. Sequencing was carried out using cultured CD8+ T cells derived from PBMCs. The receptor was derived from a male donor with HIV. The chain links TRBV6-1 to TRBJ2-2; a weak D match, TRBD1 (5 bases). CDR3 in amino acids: CASSEAGENTGELFF. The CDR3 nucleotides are TGTGCCAGCAGTGAAGCAGGGGAGAACACCGGGGAGCTGTTTTTT.